The rows below give T cell receptor beta chains drawn from one sample of a study of T-cell memory formation after mild COVID-19. MiXCR, run by TCRdb on the 5' RACE reads, gives a single entry per CDR3 protein. The repertoire holds 100,000 to 150,000 distinct CDR3 sequences, with 15% to 20% as singletons. The specimen sequenced was PBMCs or a T cell subset sorted from them (not recorded which). Source of these receptors: an adult woman who had mild COVID-19 (a few samples of this study predate the infection). Cell type and time point are not known. CDR3s include the opening cysteine and the closing phenylalanine or tryptophan. The D gene is left open where the match is weak. Clone size is shown for a subset of rows, as once, few, many or a class of expanded clone.

abundance	d_gene	j_gene	v_gene	CDR3aa	CDR3nt
-	TRBD2	TRBJ2-3	TRBV7-2	CASSFLAGGRNTQYF	TGTGCCAGCAGCTTCCTAGCGGGGGGCCGGAATACGCAGTATTTT
-	TRBD2	TRBJ2-1	TRBV7-9	CASSSPSGGANEQFF	TGTGCCAGCAGCTCCCCTAGCGGGGGGGCCAATGAGCAGTTCTTC
few	-	TRBJ1-2	TRBV4-3	CASSHAGSNYGYTF	TGCGCCAGCAGCCATGCAGGGTCCAACTATGGCTACACCTTC
few	-	TRBJ2-5	TRBV4-2	CASSVLWTDQETQYF	TGTGCCAGCAGCGTACTTTGGACAGACCAAGAGACCCAGTACTTC
few	TRBD2	TRBJ2-1	TRBV24-1	CATSGPSGSRNEQFF	TGTGCCACCAGTGGGCCTAGCGGGAGTAGAAATGAGCAGTTCTTC
-	-	TRBJ2-2	TRBV2	CASSDWNTGELFF	TGTGCCAGCAGTGATTGGAACACCGGGGAGCTGTTTTTT
-	-	TRBJ1-5	TRBV2	CASKRLREQPQHF	TGTGCCAGCAAGCGTCTAAGGGAACAGCCCCAGCATTTT
-	-	TRBJ1-1	TRBV5-1	CASSLLPGGNTEAFF	TGCGCCAGCAGCTTGTTACCGGGAGGGAACACTGAAGCTTTCTTT
-	-	TRBJ2-1	TRBV7-6	CASSLAWQAAEQFF	TGTGCCAGCAGCTTAGCATGGCAGGCAGCCGAGCAGTTCTTC
few	TRBD2	TRBJ2-3	TRBV5-1	CASSVSGGAADTQYF	TGCGCCAGCAGCGTTAGCGGGGGGGCCGCAGATACGCAGTATTTT
-	-	TRBJ2-7	TRBV12-3/TRBV12-4	CASRAPGYEQYF	TGTGCCAGCAGGGCCCCAGGTTACGAGCAGTACTTC
-	TRBD1	TRBJ2-4	TRBV15	CATSDPTGNPVKRKNIQYF	TGTGCCACCAGCGACCCGACAGGGAATCCGGTCAAGCGCAAAAACATTCAGTACTTC
-	-	TRBJ1-6	TRBV6-5	CASSLSSPGAGGSSPLHF	TGTGCCAGCAGCCTCTCTTCGCCGGGGGCAGGAGGGAGTTCACCCCTCCACTTT
-	-	TRBJ2-1	TRBV7-3	CASSFGQHNEQFF	TGTGCCAGCAGCTTTGGCCAGCACAATGAGCAGTTCTTC
-	TRBD2	TRBJ2-1	TRBV24-1	CATSGDSGRAREQFF	TGTGCCACCAGTGGAGATAGCGGGAGGGCCCGGGAGCAGTTCTTC
few	-	TRBJ2-2	TRBV4-1	CASSQYHSSNTGELFF	TGCGCCAGCAGCCAATATCACAGTTCGAACACCGGGGAGCTGTTTTTT
-	-	TRBJ1-1	TRBV19	CASSMVGGREEAFF	TGTGCCAGTAGTATGGTGGGGGGAAGAGAAGAAGCTTTCTTT
-	-	TRBJ1-1	TRBV4-1	CASSQGLGRNTEAFF	TGCGCCAGCAGCCAAGGTTTAGGGCGGAACACTGAAGCTTTCTTT
-	-	TRBJ2-5	TRBV5-1	CASRKRVQETQYF	TGCGCCAGCAGAAAAAGGGTCCAAGAGACCCAGTACTTC
-	TRBD1	TRBJ2-1	TRBV27	CASSLGTGGTLAYNEQFF	TGTGCCAGCAGTTTGGGGACAGGGGGCACTCTTGCCTACAATGAGCAGTTCTTC
-	TRBD1	TRBJ2-7	TRBV7-9	CASSPTGTGAYEQYF	TGTGCCAGCAGCCCAACCGGGACAGGAGCCTACGAGCAGTACTTC
-	-	TRBJ1-5	TRBV5-8	CASSPSNQPQHF	TGTGCCAGCAGCCCGTCGAATCAGCCCCAGCATTTT
-	TRBD1	TRBJ1-1	TRBV7-2	CASSLSQGANTEAFF	TGTGCCAGCAGCTTATCACAGGGGGCGAACACTGAAGCTTTCTTT
few	TRBD1	TRBJ2-7	TRBV29-1	CSVEQGADYEQYF	TGCAGCGTTGAACAGGGGGCGGACTACGAGCAGTACTTC
-	-	TRBJ1-4	TRBV12-3/TRBV12-4	CASSLADEKLFF	TGTGCCAGCAGTTTAGCGGATGAAAAACTGTTTTTT
few	TRBD2	TRBJ2-3	TRBV29-1	CSTVGGVSTDTQYF	TGCAGCACCGTGGGGGGGGTGAGCACAGATACGCAGTATTTT
few	TRBD1	TRBJ2-6	TRBV20-1	CSAFTGVSGANVLTF	TGCAGTGCTTTTACAGGGGTCTCTGGGGCCAACGTCCTGACTTTC
-	TRBD1	TRBJ1-4	TRBV15	CATSTRDRGFVNEKLFF	TGTGCCACCAGCACGCGGGACAGGGGCTTCGTAAATGAAAAACTGTTTTTT
-	-	TRBJ1-2	TRBV2	CASSEVGVGTF	-
-	-	TRBJ1-5	TRBV12-3/TRBV12-4	CASSQRPMPQHF	TGTGCCAGCAGCCAACGTCCAATGCCCCAGCATTTT
-	TRBD1	TRBJ1-1	TRBV20-1	CSATLDRDAEAFF	TGCAGTGCCACCCTGGACAGGGACGCTGAAGCTTTCTTT
-	TRBD1	TRBJ2-5	TRBV11-3	CASSPTGGETQYF	TGTGCCAGCAGCCCGACAGGGGGGGAGACCCAGTACTTC
-	-	TRBJ1-3	TRBV2	CASSGSSGNTIYF	TGTGCCAGCAGTGGGAGCTCTGGAAACACCATATATTTT
-	TRBD2	TRBJ2-3	TRBV5-1	CASSPNSGRASTDTQYF	TGCGCCAGCAGCCCTAATAGCGGGAGGGCTAGCACAGATACGCAGTATTTT
few	TRBD2	TRBJ2-1	TRBV20-1	CSARTPGGTYNEQFF	TGCAGTGCCCGCACCCCGGGGGGGACCTACAATGAGCAGTTCTTC
few	TRBD1	TRBJ1-2	TRBV7-2	CASSPTGEGYTF	TGTGCCAGCAGCCCGACAGGGGAGGGCTACACCTTC
few	-	TRBJ2-3	TRBV9	CASSASTRFTDTQYF	TGTGCCAGCAGCGCTTCGACTAGGTTCACAGATACGCAGTATTTT
many	TRBD1	TRBJ2-3	TRBV23-1	CASSPPNRQGLGTDTQYF	TGCGCCAGCAGTCCTCCGAATAGACAGGGCTTGGGGACAGATACGCAGTATTTT
few	-	TRBJ1-1	TRBV7-6	CASSLGAGNTEAFF	TGTGCCAGCAGCTTAGGGGCGGGGAACACTGAAGCTTTCTTT
-	-	TRBJ1-6	TRBV10-3	CAITKGAPADSPLHF	TGTGCCATCACCAAAGGGGCCCCGGCGGATTCACCCCTCCACTTT
-	-	TRBJ1-1	TRBV5-1	CASRRDMNTEAFF	TGCGCCAGCAGAAGGGACATGAACACTGAAGCTTTCTTT
many	TRBD2	TRBJ2-2	TRBV7-9	CASSSPRGVGPTGELFF	TGTGCCAGCAGCTCTCCACGGGGGGTGGGACCCACCGGGGAGCTGTTTTTT
-	TRBD2	TRBJ2-7	TRBV29-1	CSAGTSGTYEQYF	TGCAGCGCCGGGACTAGCGGTACCTACGAGCAGTACTTC
medium-sized	-	TRBJ2-2	TRBV29-1	CSADRVNTGELFF	TGCAGCGCCGACAGAGTTAACACCGGGGAGCTGTTTTTT
-	-	TRBJ2-3	TRBV10-3	CAISLGESSTDTQYF	TGTGCCATCAGTTTGGGGGAGTCCAGCACAGATACGCAGTATTTT
-	-	TRBJ2-4	TRBV2	CASSEMGLALAKNIQYF	TGTGCCAGCAGTGAAATGGGACTGGCTCTAGCCAAAAACATTCAGTACTTC
-	-	TRBJ2-5	TRBV12-3/TRBV12-4	CASTPAQGETQYF	TGTGCCAGCACCCCGGCCCAGGGGGAGACCCAGTACTTC
-	-	TRBJ2-2	TRBV7-7	CASSSLTRRAGTGELFF	TGTGCTAGCAGTTCCCTCACGCGGAGGGCAGGGACCGGGGAGCTGTTTTTT
-	TRBD2	TRBJ2-5	TRBV12-3/TRBV12-4	CASSSLAGETQYF	TGTGCCAGCAGTTCCCTAGCGGGAGAGACCCAGTACTTC
-	-	TRBJ2-3	TRBV5-1	CASNVAGTDTQYF	TGCGCCAGCAACGTTGCAGGGACAGATACGCAGTATTTT
few	TRBD2	TRBJ2-3	TRBV5-1	CASSRLGTSGPSTDTQYF	TGCGCCAGCAGCAGGCTTGGGACTAGCGGCCCAAGCACAGATACGCAGTATTTT
-	TRBD2	TRBJ2-5	TRBV7-8	CASSLVRTSGGWQETQYF	TGTGCCAGCAGCTTAGTCCGAACTAGCGGGGGGTGGCAAGAGACCCAGTACTTC
few	-	TRBJ2-1	TRBV29-1	CSVGSGGGWAEQFF	TGCAGCGTAGGATCAGGGGGAGGCTGGGCTGAGCAGTTCTTC
-	-	TRBJ1-1	TRBV3-1	CASSQDPAVRRAFF	TGTGCCAGCAGCCAAGATCCGGCCGTCCGGCGAGCTTTCTTT
-	TRBD2	TRBJ2-7	TRBV6-2/TRBV6-3	CASSYLADYEQYF	TGTGCCAGCAGTTATCTAGCGGACTACGAGCAGTACTTC